This TCR beta chain was documented in a study of T cells after yellow fever vaccination. TCRdb called the 5' RACE reads again in MiXCR, with one record for every CDR3 protein. The top ten hold roughly 3% of the sample, which has about 320,000 distinct CDR3 sequences, about 10% seen once. CDR3 size: 15 residues. Germline CDR1 and CDR2: SGHAT and FQNNGV. The V gene lost 3 bases and the J gene lost 7 bases, with 16 bases spanning the gap. The chain employs TRBV11-2 and TRBJ2-1; D call uncertain. The TCR sequence derives from a man younger than 35 who received the YFV17D yellow fever vaccine. This specimen was CD4+ T cells sorted from PBMCs, taken 45 days after the yellow fever booster vaccination. This CDR3 reads CASSFSAVAGNEQFF. CDR3 nucleotides: TGTGCCAGCAGCTTTTCCGCTGTCGCCGGGAATGAGCAGTTCTTC.